The next 11 T cell receptor beta chains were all read from a single sample in a study of CD8+ T cells in alopecia areata. Pooled cutaneous lymph node cells were sorted using CD4, CD8alpha, NKG2D, NKG2ACE and other markers. Following extraction, RNA underwent reverse transcription to cDNA, which served as the sequencing template. Profiled with immunoSEQ multiplex PCR; TCRdb holds only in-frame clones, not every one. This sample carries 270,000 or so clones, none of them present only once. The material sequenced was CD4+ T cells sorted from a lymph node. Every receptor here comes from a C3H/HeJ mouse with alopecia areata. For the strain, the MHC haplotype given is H2-k.

In the case of this clone: Gene names denote mouse genes. Read data end 4 residues before the CDR3 end; the end is taken from the germline J gene. The chain carries TRBV19 and TRBJ2-3; 9 bases fit TRBD1. The V segment lost 5 bases and the J segment 0 bases; nucleotides outside the gene matches: 7. The CDR3 totals 16 residues. Per germline, CDR1 FNHDT and CDR2 SITEND (reference sequence). The CDR3 bases that were read are TGTGCCAGCAGCCCTCTACAGGGGGCTAGTGCAGAA. The encoded protein is CASSPLQGASAE. From start to end, the CDR3 is CASSPLQGASAETLYF. Full variable domain (remainder filled in from reference TRBV19 and TRBJ2-3): GGIITQTPKFLIGQEGQKLTLKCQQNFNHDTMYWYRQDSGKGLRLIYYSITENDLQKGDLSEGYDASREKKSSFSLTVTSAQKNEMAVFLCASSPLQGASAETLYFGSGTRLTVL.

Regarding this clone: The genes and germline here are from mouse. The read is 4 residues too short to cover the CDR3 end, so that end is filled in from the germline J gene. The chain combines TRBV5 with TRBJ2-1; no clear D gene. Per germline, CDR1 LGHNA and CDR2 YNLKQL (reference sequence). V was cut by 4 bases and J by 3 bases, with 10 bases left in between. There are 14 residues in the CDR3. CDR3 DNA, as far as it was read: TGTGCCAGCAGCCCAAACACAATCTATGCT. It encodes CASSPNTIYA. The CDR3 as a whole reads CASSPNTIYAEQFF.

Notes on this clone: Gene names follow the mouse nomenclature. The missing CDR3 end, 4 residues past where the read stops, is filled in from the germline J gene. The rearrangement joins TRBV17 to TRBJ2-5, with 9 bases fitting TRBD1. Germline V gene data show CDR1 as MNHDT and CDR2 as YYDKIL. The length of the CDR3 is 14 residues. The CDR3 protein is CASSAGTGRDTQYF. CDR3 bases read: TGTGCTAGCAGCGCCGGGACAGGGAGGGAC. Full variable domain (rest looked up from reference TRBV17 and TRBJ2-5): DTTVKQNPRYKLARVGKPVNLICSQTMNHDTMYWYQKKPNQAPKLLLFYYDKILNREADTFEKFQSSRPNNSFCSLYIGSAGLEYSAMYLCASSAGTGRDTQYFGPGTRLLVL.

This clone appeared a few times. The gene names here belong to mouse. The read gets to within 4 residues of the CDR3 end, and the germline J gene fills in the rest. Other DNA sequences within the sample encode an identical CDR3. The chain couples TRBV13-3 to TRBJ1-1; D gene unclear. Trimming removed 5 bases from V and 0 bases from J, with 8 bases in between. The CDR3 sequence is 13 residues long. CDR1 is NNHDY, CDR2 SYVADS, per germline. CDR3 DNA (partial): TGTGCCAGCAGGAAACAGACAAACACA. This encodes CASRKQTNT. The entire CDR3 protein is CASRKQTNTEVFF.

The sample holds a few counts of this clone. Gene names and germline match the mouse. Read coverage stops 3 residues before the CDR3 terminus; the germline J gene supplies the remainder. Other DNA variants within this sample encode the same CDR3. The chain combines TRBV5 with TRBJ1-6; weak D call: TRBD1 (6 bases). TRBJ1-6 falls under the ORF class, with uncertain function. From germline, CDR1 is LGHNA and CDR2 YNLKQL (reference sequence). The germline V and J ends were trimmed by 4 bases and 0 bases, with 7 bases remaining between them. The CDR3 sequence is 15 residues long. The part of the CDR3 DNA that was read is TGTGCCAGCAGCCCGGACAGTTCCTATAATTCGCCC. Translation: CASSPDSSYNSP. The entire CDR3 is CASSPDSSYNSPLYF.

This clone was counted only a few times. These gene names are mouse names. The sequenced fragment ends 4 residues before the CDR3 boundary, so the rest is inferred from the germline J gene. The J gene is TRBJ2-5, the V gene TRBV5; TRBD2 aligns across 10 bases. Trimming removed 4 bases from V and 2 bases from J; junction bases left unmatched: 3. The germline V gene has CDR1 LGHNA and CDR2 YNLKQL (reference sequence). CDR3 length equals 15 residues. CDR3 loop: CASSRLGGGQDTQYF. Partial CDR3 DNA: TGTGCCAGCAGCCGACTGGGGGGTGGCCAAGAC.

This clone was seen a handful of times. All gene names here are mouse names. The read falls 4 residues short of the CDR3 end, and the missing part is taken from the germline J gene. The same CDR3 is also encoded by other DNA sequences in this sample. V is TRBV5 and J is TRBJ2-3; TRBD2 matches at 8 bases. The CDR3 length is 15 residues. Germline trimming cut 3 bases from V and 0 bases from J; bases unmatched to any gene: 2. Germline lookup yields CDR1 LGHNA and CDR2 YNLKQL (reference sequence). CDR3 DNA (partial): TGTGCCAGCAGCCAGGGGACTGGTAGTGCAGAA. As protein: CASSQGTGSAE. The full CDR3 is CASSQGTGSAETLYF.

Turning to this clone: Genes and germline are mouse. The read stops 4 residues short of the end of the CDR3; the missing end is completed from the germline J gene. The chain couples TRBV19 to TRBJ2-7; 8 nucleotides agree with TRBD2. CDR3 length equals 14 residues. Germline V CDR1 and CDR2: FNHDT, SITEND (reference sequence). The CDR3 sequence is CASSIVTGEYEQYF. CDR3 DNA, as far as it was read: TGTGCCAGCAGTATAGTGACTGGGGAGTAT.

Details on this clone: Gene names and germline match the mouse. The read ends 4 residues shy of where the CDR3 ends; the end is completed using the germline J gene. The chain recombines TRBV5 with TRBJ2-7, with D tentatively TRBD2 (6 bases). The CDR3 is made up of 16 amino acids. Germline loops: CDR1 LGHNA, CDR2 YNLKQL (reference sequence). The part of the CDR3 DNA that was read is TGTGCCAGCAGCCAAGATTGGGGCTGGGGCTCATAT. This translates into CASSQDWGWGSY. From start to end, the CDR3 is CASSQDWGWGSYEQYF.

This clone was observed a few times. Gene names and germline match the mouse. The read stops 4 residues short of the end of the CDR3; the missing end is completed from the germline J gene. Other DNA sequences in the same sample also yield this CDR3. The chain joins TRBV1 to TRBJ2-5; D might be TRBD1 (6 bases). The germline V gene has CDR1 NSQYPW and CDR2 LRSPGD (reference sequence). This CDR3 spans 14 amino acids. CDR3 loop: CTCSADRGEDTQYF. Partial CDR3 DNA: TGCACCTGCAGTGCAGACAGGGGTGAAGAC. Looking up the rest from reference TRBV1 and TRBJ2-5 gives the full variable domain: VTLLEQNPRWRLVPRGQAVNLRCILKNSQYPWMSWYQQDLQKQLQWLFTLRSPGDKEVKSLPGADYLATRVTDTELRLQVANMSQGRTLYCTCSADRGEDTQYFGPGTRLLVL.

The sample holds a few counts of this clone. Germline and genes here are mouse. The read halts 4 residues ahead of the CDR3 end, with the missing end drawn from the germline J gene. The genes are TRBV13-1 and TRBJ1-1; possibly TRBD1 for D (5 bases). The CDR3 covers 13 residues. The germline CDR1 and CDR2 sequences are NSHNY and SYGAGN. The CDR3 spells CASSDTWGVEVFF. The covered CDR3 bases are TGTGCCAGCAGTGATACCTGGGGGGTA.